A single sample is the source of the 32 T cell receptor beta chains below, sequenced in a study of OX40 agonist ivuxolimab in advanced cancers. Using immunoSEQ multiplex PCR, the repertoire was profiled, and TCRdb retains in-frame clones only, with some absent. The table has about 69,000 clones, 80% to 85% seen once. Sequenced here: CD4+ or CD8+ T cells sorted from blood, sampled in a trial of the OX40 agonist ivuxolimab. All receptors derive from an adult with an advanced solid tumor such as melanoma, head and neck, liver or kidney cancer.

This clone has more than one count but fewer than ten. This chain joins TRBV5-3 and TRBJ2-7, with a tentative D call TRBD2 (6 bases). TRBV5-3 is noted as an ORF with a role that remains uncertain. CDR3 length equals 17 residues. The V end was cut by 4 bases, the J end by 2 bases, with 22 bases between. The CDR3 region is CARSLTTPGEGAYEQYF. The CDR3 bases are TGTGCCAGAAGCCTCACGACTCCGGGAGAAGGGGCCTACGAGCAGTACTTC.

This clone was seen a single time. This sequence joins TRBV10-1 and TRBJ1-1, with TRBD1 matching 10 bases. Germline V CDR1 and CDR2: WNHNN, SYGVQD (reference sequence). This CDR3 region has 15 residues. The junction had 4 bases not matched to a gene; V was cut back by 2 bases and J by 4 bases. The DNA for the CDR3 is TGCGCCAGCAGTGAGCCCGGACAGGGGGGCACTGAAGCTTTCTTT. It translates to CASSEPGQGGTEAFF.

This clone was counted a few times. V gene TRBV28 combines with J gene TRBJ2-3; D unclear. This CDR3 has 12 residues. Germline CDR1 is MDHEN and CDR2 is SYDVKM. Trimming removed 1 base at V and 3 bases at J, with 2 bases between. DNA of the CDR3: TGTGCCAGCAGTTTATCGACAGATACGCAGTATTTT. Translated: CASSLSTDTQYF.

The chain joins TRBV6-1 to TRBJ2-1, with a possible D match to TRBD2 (6 bases). The CDR3 contains 15 residues. Between the trimmed V and J ends, which lost 4 bases and 3 bases, there was a span of 13 bases. The germline V gene encodes CDR1 MNHNS and CDR2 SASEGT. CDR3: CASSGSGGVYNEQFF. The CDR3 bases are TGTGCCAGCAGTGGCAGTGGCGGGGTCTACAATGAGCAGTTCTTC.

This chain uses TRBV5-8 with TRBJ1-5, with TRBD1 identical over 9 bases. Germline trimming cut 4 bases from V and 4 bases from J; bases unmatched to any gene: 9. Germline CDR1 SGHTS, CDR2 YDEGEE. The length of the CDR3 is 16 residues. The CDR3 reads CASSLGQGMRNQPQHF. The CDR3 DNA is TGTGCCAGCAGCCTAGGACAGGGGATGAGAAATCAGCCCCAGCATTTT.

This clone was found a few times. The V call is TRBV7-9, the J call TRBJ1-4; 8 bases fit TRBD1. This CDR3 contains 13 residues. Germline V gene data show CDR1 as SEHNR and CDR2 as FQNEAQ (reference sequence). Trimming cost V 5 bases and J 5 bases; bases outside gene matches: 1. CDR3 in amino acids: CASSRTGNEKLFF. In DNA form, the CDR3 reads TGTGCCAGCAGCAGGACAGGGAATGAAAAACTGTTTTTT. Variable domain in full (rest from reference TRBV7-9 and TRBJ1-4): DTGVSQNPRHKITKRGQNVTFRCDPISEHNRLYWYRQTLGQGPEFLTYFQNEAQLEKSRLLSDRFSAERPKGSFSTLEIQRTEQGDSAMYLCASSRTGNEKLFFGSGTQLSVL.

The chain links TRBV18 to TRBJ2-7; the match to TRBD1 covers 10 bases. There are 15 residues in the CDR3. The V and J ends lost 3 bases and 3 bases, in that order; junction bases with no gene match: 5. The germline V gene has CDR1 KGHSH and CDR2 LQKENI. The CDR3 here is CASSPPGQGIYEQYF. The CDR3 bases are TGTGCCAGCTCACCCCCGGGACAGGGGATCTACGAGCAGTACTTC.

This clone appeared a single time. The rearrangement joins TRBV10-1 to TRBJ2-3; D is unresolved. This CDR3 has 13 residues. Per the germline V gene, CDR1 is WNHNN and CDR2 is SYGVQD (reference sequence). V dropped 2 bases and J dropped 2 bases, with 5 bases sitting between them. The CDR3: CASSEITTDTQYF. DNA for the CDR3: TGCGCCAGCAGTGAGATCACCACAGATACGCAGTATTTT.

The genes are TRBV11-2 and TRBJ2-3, with TRBD1 matching 7 bases. The V gene's germline CDR1 is SGHAT and CDR2 FQNNGV. V was clipped by 3 bases and J by 2 bases; unmatched bases: 2. CDR3 length: 14 amino acids. CDR3 protein: CASSLQGDTDTQYF. CDR3 bases: TGTGCCAGCAGCTTGCAGGGGGACACAGATACGCAGTATTTT.

The rearrangement links TRBV9 to TRBJ2-4; D could derive from TRBD1 or TRBD2 (5 bases each). Looked up from germline, CDR1 is SGDLS and CDR2 is YYNGEE. The CDR3 is 15 residues long. V was clipped by 3 bases and J by 8 bases, with 18 bases between them. The CDR3 DNA follows: TGTGCCAGCAGCGCACCGGGACCCAATCAAGACATTCAGTACTTC. Its translation is CASSAPGPNQDIQYF.

The CDR3 reads CASTTGSEPYEQYF. The DNA of the CDR3 is TGTGCCAGCACCACAGGGAGCGAGCCCTACGAGCAGTACTTC. The genes are TRBV6-6 and TRBJ2-7; possibly TRBD1 for D (6 bases). The germline V gene has CDR1 MNHNY and CDR2 SVGAGI (reference sequence). The CDR3 covers 14 residues. V lost 7 bases and J lost 2, with 15 bases in between.

The chain employs TRBV28 and TRBJ2-7, with D possibly being TRBD1 (6 bases). The CDR3 has 13 amino acids. Germline V gene lookup returns CDR1 MDHEN and CDR2 SYDVKM. Trimming took 7 bases from V and 7 from J, leaving 17 bases between them. The CDR3 reads CASKGGREGEQYF. The CDR3 DNA reads TGTGCCAGCAAAGGGGGACGCGAGGGGGAGCAGTACTTC.

V is TRBV2 and J is TRBJ2-5; TRBD1 is a possible D gene (5 bases). Germline assignment: CDR1 SNHLY and CDR2 FYNNEI. CDR3 length: 15 amino acids. V dropped 4 bases and J dropped 4 bases, with 16 bases sitting between them. In DNA, the CDR3 is TGTGCCAGCAGTGCGTTATCAGGGTCGCCAGAGACCCAGTACTTC. It yields the protein CASSALSGSPETQYF. Full variable domain (missing parts from reference TRBV2 and TRBJ2-5): EPEVTQTPSHQVTQMGQEVILRCVPISNHLYFYWYRQILGQKVEFLVSFYNNEISEKSEIFDDQFSVERPDGSNFTLKIRSTKLEDSAMYFCASSALSGSPETQYFGPGTRLLVL.

The chain combines TRBV28 with TRBJ2-1; tentatively, D is TRBD2 (5 bases). CDR3 size: 15 residues. Deletions cut 5 bases from V and 4 bases from J, with 15 bases between. Germline lookup yields CDR1 MDHEN and CDR2 SYDVKM. The CDR3 region is CASSLRTPWYNEQFF. The CDR3 bases are TGTGCCAGCAGTCTCAGGACTCCATGGTACAATGAGCAGTTCTTC. Complete variable domain (other parts from reference TRBV28 and TRBJ2-1): DVKVTQSSRYLVKRTGEKVFLECVQDMDHENMFWYRQDPGLGLRLIYFSYDVKMKEKGDIPEGYSVSREKKERFSLILESASTNQTSMYLCASSLRTPWYNEQFFGPGTRLTVL.

This clone was picked up one time. The V call is TRBV5-1, the J call TRBJ2-7; D gene uncertain. Deletions cut 5 bases from V and 6 bases from J, with 18 bases between. The CDR3 is 14 residues long. From germline, CDR1 is SGHRS and CDR2 YFSETQ. The CDR3 DNA reads TGCGCCAGCAGTTCCGACCAGACCCGTAGCGAGCAGTACTTC. It codes for CASSSDQTRSEQYF.

V usage is TRBV7-9 and J usage is TRBJ1-4; no clear D gene. Deletions cut 1 base from V and 0 bases from J, with 6 bases between. The V gene's germline CDR1 is SEHNR and CDR2 FQNEAQ (reference sequence). This CDR3 is built from 15 residues. CDR3 in amino acids: CASSLEAATNEKLFF. The DNA for the CDR3 is TGTGCCAGCAGCTTAGAAGCCGCAACTAATGAAAAACTGTTTTTT.

CDR3 sequence: CASSPGTTNTGELFF. The CDR3 region has the DNA TGTGCCAGCAGCCCCGGGACCACCAACACCGGGGAGCTGTTTTTT. The genes are TRBV27 and TRBJ2-2; D may be TRBD1 or TRBD2 (5 bases each). V was cut by 6 bases and J by 2 bases, with 13 bases left in between. The V gene's germline CDR1 is MNHEY and CDR2 SMNVEV (reference sequence). CDR3 size: 15 residues.

Only a few counts were recorded for this clone. CDR3 sequence: CASRTGLAATDTQYF. The CDR3 DNA is TGTGCCAGCAGAACGGGACTAGCGGCCACCGATACGCAGTATTTT. This chain links TRBV6-5 with TRBJ2-3; TRBD2 aligns across 11 bases. The germline V gene has CDR1 MNHEY and CDR2 SVGAGI. Losses at the gene ends were 6 bases for V and 6 bases for J; bases not matched to a gene: 8. This CDR3 has 15 amino acids.

The chain combines TRBV27 with TRBJ2-1; 9 bases line up with TRBD1. This CDR3 region has 15 residues. J lost 8 bases, V lost 5 bases, and 10 bases had no gene match. Germline CDR1 and CDR2: MNHEY and SMNVEV (reference sequence). The CDR3 DNA follows: TGTGCCAGCAGTCTGCCGGGACAGGGTAGCGATGAGCAGTTCTTC. As protein: CASSLPGQGSDEQFF.

The J gene is TRBJ2-3, the V gene TRBV2; 7 bases map to TRBD2. Germline values: CDR1 SNHLY, CDR2 FYNNEI. CDR3 size: 15 residues. V shed 6 bases, J shed 5 bases, and the junction held 11 bases outside the gene matches. CDR3 coding DNA: TGTGCCAGCAGCCGAACTAGCGTCGGGGGAGATACGCAGTATTTT. It yields the protein CASSRTSVGGDTQYF.

This clone was detected a few times. The gene calls are TRBV21-1 and TRBJ1-4. TRBV21-1 is deemed a pseudogene. CDR3 length: 14 residues. CDR3 bases: TGTGCCAGCAGCAAAAGTAGGCTCGGGGATAGACTGTTTTTT. Protein: CASSKSRLGDRLFF.

V and J are TRBV9 and TRBJ2-1; no firm D call. V lost 4 bases and J lost 6, with 17 bases in between. CDR1 is SGDLS and CDR2 is YYNGEE in the germline V gene. This CDR3 is built from 15 residues. CDR3 sequence: CASSLRAVSGNEQFF. The CDR3 DNA reads as TGTGCCAGCAGCCTCCGGGCGGTGAGTGGCAATGAGCAGTTCTTC.

The chain uses TRBV6-5 and TRBJ2-7; D possibly corresponds to TRBD1 (5 bases). Looked up from germline, CDR1 is MNHEY and CDR2 is SVGAGI. The CDR3 consists of 13 residues. Deletions cut 2 bases from V and 2 bases from J, with 7 bases between. In DNA form, the CDR3 reads TGTGCCAGCAGTTACGACAGTACCTACGAGCAGTACTTC. Amino acids: CASSYDSTYEQYF.

The chain employs TRBV18 and TRBJ1-5; D is uncertain. V was trimmed by 6 bases and J by 10 bases, leaving 16 bases between them. This CDR3 spans 13 amino acids. Per the germline V gene, CDR1 is KGHSH and CDR2 is LQKENI. CDR3 residues: CASSEARQYPQHF. CDR3 in DNA: TGTGCCAGCTCCGAGGCCCGGCAGTACCCCCAGCATTTT.

This CDR3 reads CASSYSGGANEQFF. The CDR3 nucleotides read TGTGCCAGCAGTTATAGCGGGGGGGCAAATGAGCAGTTCTTC. The J gene is TRBJ2-1, the V gene TRBV9; 11 nucleotides agree with TRBD2. The V and J ends lost 5 bases and 7 bases, in that order; junction bases with no gene match: 5. Per germline, CDR1 SGDLS and CDR2 YYNGEE. The CDR3 sequence is 14 residues long.

The rearrangement links TRBV11-2 to TRBJ2-7; tentatively, D is TRBD2 (6 bases). CDR1 is SGHAT and CDR2 is FQNNGV in the germline V gene. The CDR3 spans 14 residues. Deletions cut 3 bases from V and 2 bases from J, with 11 bases between. The DNA of the CDR3 is TGTGCCAGCAGCTTCAGGCGGGGCCCCTACGAGCAGTACTTC. It translates to CASSFRRGPYEQYF.

This chain links TRBV5-1 with TRBJ1-2, with D unclear. V shed 0 bases and J shed 2 bases, with 8 bases lying between them. The V gene's germline CDR1 is SGHRS and CDR2 YFSETQ. The CDR3 runs to 14 residues. CDR3 nucleotides: TGCGCCAGCAGCTTGGACAGTACCAACTATGGCTACACCTTC. Encoded protein: CASSLDSTNYGYTF.

The chain links TRBV7-9 to TRBJ2-1, with 10 positions matching TRBD1. Trimming took 2 bases from V and 7 from J; bases not matched to a gene: 2. This CDR3 comprises 14 residues. Looked up from germline, CDR1 is SEHNR and CDR2 is FQNEAQ (reference sequence). CDR3 DNA: TGTGCCAGCAGCTTACGGACAGGGGGTAATGAGCAGTTCTTC. Translating gives CASSLRTGGNEQFF.

The genes are TRBV10-2 and TRBJ2-5; 9 bases map to TRBD2. CDR1 and CDR2 from the germline V gene are WSHSY and SAAADI. The CDR3 is 15 residues long. The V segment lost 4 bases and the J segment 4 bases; nucleotides outside the gene matches: 7. The CDR3 DNA sequence: TGCGCCAGCAGTGTTGGCGGGAGGGGGTCAGAGACCCAGTACTTC. Residues: CASSVGGRGSETQYF.

The chain links TRBV4-1 to TRBJ2-1, with 9 bases aligning to TRBD2. Germline values: CDR1 MGHRA, CDR2 YSYEKL. Unmatched junction bases numbered 9, after V lost 1 base and J lost 8 bases. The CDR3 is 16 residues long. The CDR3 sequence is CASSQGAGGGRDEQFF. The CDR3 DNA reads TGCGCCAGCAGCCAAGGCGCGGGGGGGGGTAGAGATGAGCAGTTCTTC.

The gene calls are TRBV30 and TRBJ2-3, with 7 bases identical to TRBD2. The CDR3 runs to 14 residues. In germline, CDR1 is GTSNPN, CDR2 SVGIG (reference sequence). J lost 0 bases, V lost 2 bases, and 2 bases had no gene match. CDR3 protein: CAWSRDYSTDTQYF. The CDR3 bases are TGTGCCTGGAGTCGGGACTACAGCACAGATACGCAGTATTTT.

This CDR3 is CASSLSGAYNEQFF. CDR3 coding DNA: TGTGCCAGCAGTTTATCCGGAGCCTACAATGAGCAGTTCTTC. The chain joins TRBV28 to TRBJ2-1; D is unclear. Per germline, CDR1 MDHEN and CDR2 SYDVKM. V gave up 1 base and J gave up 2 bases, with 6 bases separating them. The CDR3 loop spans 14 amino acids.